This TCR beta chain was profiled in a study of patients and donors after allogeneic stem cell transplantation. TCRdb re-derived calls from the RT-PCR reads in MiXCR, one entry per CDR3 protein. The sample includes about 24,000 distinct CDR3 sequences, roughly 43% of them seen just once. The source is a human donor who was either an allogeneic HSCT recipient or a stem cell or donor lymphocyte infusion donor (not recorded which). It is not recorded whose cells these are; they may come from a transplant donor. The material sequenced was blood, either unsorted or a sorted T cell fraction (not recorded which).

CDR3 nucleotide sequence: TGCGCCAGCAGCTTGCTTGCGTCAGATAACACCGGGGAGCTGTTTTTT. Its protein product is CASSLLASDNTGELFF. V usage is TRBV5-1 and J usage is TRBJ2-2; D uncertain. CDR1 SGHRS and CDR2 YFSETQ come from the germline V gene. This CDR3 contains 16 residues. Trimming took 1 base from V and 2 from J, leaving 12 bases between them.